These T cell receptor beta chains were read from a single sample in a study of CD8+CD57+ T cells in acquired aplastic anemia. TCRdb analysed the reads with MiXCR anew, one entry per CDR3 protein. The repertoire holds about 210,000 distinct CDR3 sequences, 61% seen once, with 29% in the top ten. Sequenced material: sorted CD4+, CD8+, or CD8+CD57+ T cells (not recorded which) from PBMCs. These receptors were obtained from a human donor in good health. Both conserved end residues are part of each CDR3. D genes are given only for firm matches. Only some rows state a clone size, as once, few, many or a class for expanded clones.

j_gene | abundance | d_gene | v_gene | CDR3aa | CDR3nt
TRBJ1-5 | - | - | TRBV24-1 | CATSVNGASQPQHF | TGTGCCACCAGTGTAAATGGCGCAAGTCAGCCCCAGCATTTT
TRBJ2-7 | many | TRBD1 | TRBV6-1 | CASSDGQGFYEQYF | TGTGCCAGCAGTGATGGACAGGGTTTCTACGAGCAGTACTTC
TRBJ2-1 | - | TRBD2 | TRBV25-1 | CASSDSLTSLNEQFF | TGTGCCAGCAGTGATTCTCTGACTAGCTTGAATGAGCAGTTCTTC
TRBJ1-2 | - | - | TRBV29-1 | CSVEEGQLNYGYTF | TGCAGCGTTGAAGAGGGGCAGCTAAACTATGGCTACACCTTC
TRBJ2-7 | - | - | TRBV7-9 | CASSPRLEQYF | TGTGCCAGCAGCCCTCGACTCGAGCAGTACTTC
TRBJ2-3 | - | - | TRBV2 | CASSFDRTTDTQYF | TGTGCCAGCAGTTTTGATCGGACCACAGATACGCAGTATTTT
TRBJ1-2 | - | - | TRBV5-1 | CASSLSGTYGYTF | TGCGCCAGCAGCTTGTCGGGGACCTATGGCTACACCTTC
TRBJ1-1 | - | TRBD1 | TRBV10-3 | CAISSGQGWGNTETFF | TGTGCCATCAGTAGCGGACAGGGTTGGGGGAACACTGAAACTTTCTTT
TRBJ2-3 | - | - | TRBV29-1 | CSVAPGTYSTDTQYF | TGCAGCGTTGCCCCTGGGACATATAGCACAGATACGCAGTATTTT
TRBJ2-3 | - | - | TRBV2 | CASSAVMDTQYF | TGTGCCAGCAGCGCTGTCATGGATACGCAGTATTTT
TRBJ2-3 | - | TRBD2 | TRBV24-1 | CATKAGGLTDTQYF | TGTGCCACCAAGGCGGGGGGGCTAACAGATACGCAGTATTTT
TRBJ2-5 | - | TRBD2 | TRBV2 | CASSSLREGTQYF | TGTGCCAGCAGTAGCCTCCGGGAGGGGACCCAGTACTTC
TRBJ2-7 | - | TRBD1 | TRBV19 | CASSRWDRVSEQYF | TGTGCCAGTAGTAGGTGGGACAGGGTTAGCGAGCAGTACTTC
TRBJ2-7 | - | - | TRBV15 | CVTSRDAYEQYF | TGTGTCACCAGCAGAGACGCTTACGAGCAGTACTTC
TRBJ1-2 | - | - | TRBV30 | CAWRSGQGPGLNGYTF | TGTGCCTGGAGATCGGGGCAGGGGCCGGGATTGAATGGCTACACCTTC
TRBJ1-4 | - | TRBD1 | TRBV19 | CASRGQGYNEKLFF | TGTGCCAGTAGGGGACAGGGCTATAATGAAAAACTGTTTTTT
TRBJ2-3 | - | TRBD1 | TRBV7-9 | CASRKGTGDADTQYF | TGTGCCAGCCGCAAGGGGACAGGGGATGCAGATACGCAGTATTTT
TRBJ2-7 | few | - | TRBV28 | CASSAPARLFQFEQYF | TGTGCCAGCAGTGCCCCCGCGCGCCTTTTTCAGTTCGAGCAGTACTTC
TRBJ2-4 | - | - | TRBV12-3/TRBV12-4 | CASSSANYGKNIQYF | TGTGCCAGCAGTTCGGCCAACTATGGCAAAAACATTCAGTACTTC
TRBJ1-1 | few | - | TRBV19 | CASSIGQVNEAFF | TGTGCCAGTAGTATAGGACAGGTGAATGAAGCTTTCTTT
TRBJ1-4 | - | - | TRBV19 | CASSQVANEKLFF | TGTGCCAGTAGCCAGGTTGCTAATGAAAAACTGTTTTTT
TRBJ1-1 | many | - | TRBV7-6 | CASSSLVGGGTLNTEAFF | TGTGCCAGCAGCTCCCTGGTGGGGGGCGGGACATTGAACACTGAAGCTTTCTTT
TRBJ2-7 | few | TRBD2 | TRBV7-9 | CASSGWVGRAFEQYF | TGTGCCAGCAGCGGGTGGGTCGGGAGGGCCTTCGAGCAGTACTTC
TRBJ2-1 | - | - | TRBV6-5 | CASSRDSYNEQFF | TGTGCCAGCAGTCGGGACTCCTACAATGAGCAGTTCTTC
TRBJ1-2 | - | - | TRBV2 | CASSEVADGYTF | TGTGCCAGCAGTGAAGTGGCAGATGGCTACACCTTC
TRBJ2-3 | - | - | TRBV7-9 | CASSVDGGGKDTQYF | TGTGCCAGCAGCGTAGATGGGGGGGGCAAAGATACGCAGTATTTT
TRBJ1-6 | - | - | TRBV6-1 | CASSEPDGNSPLHF | TGTGCCAGCAGTGAACCGGACGGGAATTCACCCCTCCACTTT
TRBJ2-3 | - | - | TRBV7-2 | CASSSGTGALRGYF | TGTGCCAGCAGCTCAGGGACGGGGGCCCTCCGTGGGTATTTT
TRBJ2-6 | many | - | TRBV19 | CASSIWDSGANVLTF | TGTGCCAGTAGTATCTGGGACTCTGGGGCCAACGTCCTGACTTTC
TRBJ2-7 | many | - | TRBV6-5 | CASSHEGNWDYEQYF | TGTGCCAGCAGTCACGAAGGAAACTGGGACTACGAGCAGTACTTC
TRBJ2-1 | - | TRBD2 | TRBV7-3 | CASSPTSGRFSYNEQFF | TGTGCCAGCAGTCCAACTAGCGGGAGGTTCTCCTACAATGAGCAGTTCTTC
TRBJ2-5 | few | - | TRBV7-2 | CASSRQVQETQYF | TGTGCCAGCAGCCGACAGGTCCAAGAGACCCAGTACTTC
TRBJ2-7 | - | - | TRBV7-2 | CASSKGQHNGVNEQYF | TGTGCCAGCAGCAAAGGACAGCATAATGGGGTGAACGAGCAGTACTTC
TRBJ2-7 | once | - | TRBV9 | CASRRTRYEQYF | TGTGCCAGCAGACGGACACGGTACGAGCAGTACTTC
TRBJ1-5 | - | TRBD1 | TRBV2 | CASKGGTGVIQPQHF | TGTGCCAGCAAAGGTGGGACAGGGGTCATCCAGCCCCAGCATTTT
TRBJ1-5 | - | - | TRBV6-5 | CASSKGQPQHF | TGTGCCAGCAGTAAGGGTCAGCCCCAGCATTTT
TRBJ2-7 | once | TRBD2 | TRBV20-1 | CSARATSGGYEQYF | TGCAGTGCTAGAGCTACTAGCGGGGGCTACGAGCAGTACTTC
TRBJ2-7 | - | - | TRBV4-2 | CASSRTGPEQYF | TGTGCCAGCAGCCGCACAGGGCCCGAGCAGTACTTC
TRBJ2-3 | few | TRBD2 | TRBV7-3 | CASSRTSGSLTEADTQYF | TGTGCCAGCAGTCGGACTAGCGGGAGCCTAACTGAGGCAGATACGCAGTATTTT
TRBJ1-3 | - | TRBD1 | TRBV20-1 | CSAPGGGGTGWSGNTIYF | TGCAGTGCCCCTGGGGGGGGGGGGACAGGGTGGTCGGGAAACACCATATATTTT
TRBJ2-7 | - | - | TRBV5-5 | CASSLYGAPFSYEQYF | TGTGCCAGCAGCTTGTACGGGGCCCCCTTCTCCTACGAGCAGTACTTC
TRBJ1-5 | - | TRBD1 | TRBV20-1 | CSARDRDVSQPQHF | TGCAGTGCCCGGGACAGGGATGTCAGTCAGCCCCAGCATTTT
TRBJ1-2 | few | - | TRBV20-1 | CSARGGGNYGYTF | TGCAGTGCCAGGGGTGGGGGGAACTATGGCTACACCTTC
TRBJ1-2 | - | - | TRBV12-3/TRBV12-4 | CASSLAQRDGYTF | TGTGCCAGCAGTTTAGCCCAGCGTGATGGCTACACCTTC
TRBJ1-3 | - | - | TRBV5-1 | CASSPKLLDGRTSGNTIYF | TGCGCCAGCAGCCCCAAACTGTTAGACGGTCGAACCTCTGGAAACACCATATATTTT
TRBJ2-1 | few | - | TRBV27 | CASSLSGVGNEQFF | TGTGCCAGCAGTCTCTCAGGGGTTGGTAATGAGCAGTTCTTC
TRBJ1-4 | many | TRBD1 | TRBV24-1 | CATSDTVTGGTNEKLFF | TGTGCCACCAGTGATACGGTCACAGGGGGAACTAATGAAAAACTGTTTTTT
TRBJ2-3 | - | TRBD2 | TRBV7-3 | CASSQGTSGVGTDTQYF | TGTGCCAGCAGCCAAGGGACTAGCGGGGTTGGCACAGATACGCAGTATTTT
TRBJ2-6 | - | TRBD1 | TRBV9 | CASSPGQGAGANVLTF | TGTGCCAGCAGTCCGGGACAGGGGGCTGGGGCCAACGTCCTGACTTTC
TRBJ1-2 | many | - | TRBV12-3/TRBV12-4 | CASSLWAHGFYTF | TGTGCCAGCAGTTTGTGGGCACATGGGTTCTACACCTTC
TRBJ2-7 | many | - | TRBV30 | CAWSVSSHEQYF | TGTGCCTGGAGTGTCTCTTCCCACGAGCAGTACTTC
TRBJ2-2 | - | - | TRBV2 | CAITGTVTGELFF | TGTGCCATTACAGGGACGGTCACCGGGGAGCTGTTTTTT
TRBJ2-3 | many | - | TRBV7-6 | CASSLRGATDTQYF | TGTGCCAGCAGCCTACGGGGGGCCACAGATACGCAGTATTTT
TRBJ1-3 | - | - | TRBV20-1 | CSAREENTIYF | TGCAGTGCTAGAGAGGAGAACACCATATATTTT
TRBJ2-5 | - | TRBD2 | TRBV15 | CATSRGDQETQYF | TGTGCCACCAGTCGGGGGGACCAAGAGACCCAGTACTTC